The 10 T cell receptor beta chains below were found in one sample sequenced in a study of blood T cell repertoires in COVID-19. Repertoires were generated with immunoSEQ multiplex PCR, while TCRdb's copy carries only in-frame clones and drops some. The table lists under 40,000 clones, roughly 85% of them singletons. The source material was peripheral blood. These receptors were taken from a human donor with acute or convalescent COVID-19. The donor label of this sample is uncertain.

The rearrangement uses TRBV7-2 and TRBJ1-5, with D perhaps matching TRBD1 (5 bases). V was trimmed by 4 bases and J by 7 bases, leaving 17 bases between them. This CDR3 contains 15 residues. CDR1 and CDR2 from the germline V gene are SGHTA and FQGNSA. CDR3 nucleotides: TGTGCCAGCAGCTCTCAAGGGCAGGGCTGGCAGCCCCAGCATTTT. It specifies CASSSQGQGWQPQHF.

The rearrangement links TRBV10-3 to TRBJ2-1, with TRBD2 identical over 14 bases. Losses at the gene ends were 8 bases for V and 3 bases for J; bases not matched to a gene: 3. The germline CDR1 and CDR2 sequences are ENHRY and SYGVKD. The CDR3 is 15 amino acids. The CDR3 sequence is CAIRTSGGNYNEQFF. DNA of the CDR3: TGTGCCATCCGGACTAGCGGGGGGAACTACAATGAGCAGTTCTTC.

The gene calls are TRBV3-1 (or the pseudogene TRBV3-2) and TRBJ2-1, with 7 nucleotides matching TRBD2. Per the germline V gene, CDR1 is LGHDT and CDR2 is YNNKEL (reference sequence). The ends lost 1 base at V and 16 bases at J; junction bases unmatched: 7. The CDR3 totals 12 residues. CDR3 DNA: TGTGCCAGCAGCCAAGGGGGCGGGGGAGGCTTCTTC. It specifies CASSQGGGGGFF.

This chain links TRBV9 with TRBJ1-5; 10 bases agree with TRBD1. The trim removed 4 bases at V and 5 bases at J, leaving 6 bases unmatched. The CDR3 is made up of 15 amino acids. CDR1 is SGDLS, CDR2 YYNGEE, per germline. The DNA of the CDR3 is TGTGCCAGCAGCTCGGGACAGGGGTTTGATCAGCCCCAGCATTTT. It translates to CASSSGQGFDQPQHF.

A few counts support this clone. The chain has TRBV6-5 and TRBJ1-5; maybe TRBD1 (6 bases). Germline lookup yields CDR1 MNHEY and CDR2 SVGAGI. V shed 6 bases and J shed 7 bases, with 13 bases lying between them. CDR3 length equals 13 residues. The CDR3 coding sequence is TGTGCCAGCAGAACAGGGATCGGGCAGCCCCAGCATTTT. Its protein product is CASRTGIGQPQHF.

This clone was seen more than once but under ten times. The chain links TRBV28 to TRBJ1-2, with D maybe TRBD1 (6 bases). The CDR3 is 14 amino acids. V lost 8 bases to trimming and J lost 4 bases, with 17 bases between them. Germline V gives CDR1 MDHEN, CDR2 SYDVKM. CDR3 coding DNA: TGTGCCAGCCTTCCATGGACAGCTGGCTATGGCTACACCTTC. It encodes CASLPWTAGYGYTF.

V and J are TRBV6-1 and TRBJ1-3; tentative D call: TRBD1 (6 bases). Germline V lookup: CDR1 MNHNS, CDR2 SASEGT. The CDR3 runs to 16 residues. Trimming left V 4 bases short and J 0 bases short, with 13 bases between. Here the CDR3 reads CASSGLTGISGNTIYF. In DNA, the CDR3 is TGTGCCAGCAGTGGGTTGACAGGCATCTCTGGAAACACCATATATTTT.

The chain is built from TRBV7-2 and TRBJ2-3, with D possibly matching TRBD2 (6 bases). Trimming took 1 base from V and 5 from J, leaving 10 bases between them. The CDR3 covers 14 residues. The germline V gene has CDR1 SGHTA and CDR2 FQGNSA. CDR3 nucleotides: TGTGCCAGCAGCTTAGAGACGGGAGTAGATACGCAGTATTTT. Its protein is CASSLETGVDTQYF.

The V and J genes are TRBV6-5 and TRBJ1-1; TRBD1 agrees at 8 bases. Germline V lookup: CDR1 MNHEY, CDR2 SVGAGI. CDR3 length equals 13 residues. With 6 bases clipped from V and 2 bases from J, the junction kept 2 bases outside the gene matches. The CDR3, as DNA: TGTGCCAGCAGCGGACAGGGAAACACTGAAGCTTTCTTT. This translates into CASSGQGNTEAFF.

V is TRBV29-1 and J is TRBJ1-1; D perhaps matches TRBD1 (6 bases). The germline V gene has CDR1 SQVTM and CDR2 ANQGSEA. CDR3 length equals 13 residues. V was clipped by 8 bases and J by 1 base, with 14 bases between them. The CDR3 DNA is TGCAGCACCGAAGGACAGAGGAACACTGAAGCTTTCTTT. Translation gives CSTEGQRNTEAFF.